This T cell receptor (beta chain) originates from a study of monozygotic twins with inflammatory bowel disease. As to this clonotype: The antigen is undetermined.

There were roughly 3,200 ng of total RNA used for each TCR library. Following a re-call of the 5' RACE reads, TCRdb has one entry per CDR3 protein and lacks DNA. Here the sample table reports 400,000 to 500,000 distinct CDR3 sequences. Whole blood, unsorted for T cells, was the source of total RNA. The germline gives CDR1 SEHNR, CDR2 FQNEAQ (reference sequence). The CDR3 runs to 15 residues. Notes on the study in general: Healthy co-twins had higher TCRbeta inverse Simpson diversity than their IBD twins. Subtypes among T cells remained indistinguishable.

V is TRBV7-9 and J is TRBJ2-7. The clonotype was recovered from a human donor with ulcerative colitis or Crohn's disease, or a healthy co-twin of an affected twin (not recorded which). Input material: blood. CDR3 region: CASSQMDRLRDEQYF.